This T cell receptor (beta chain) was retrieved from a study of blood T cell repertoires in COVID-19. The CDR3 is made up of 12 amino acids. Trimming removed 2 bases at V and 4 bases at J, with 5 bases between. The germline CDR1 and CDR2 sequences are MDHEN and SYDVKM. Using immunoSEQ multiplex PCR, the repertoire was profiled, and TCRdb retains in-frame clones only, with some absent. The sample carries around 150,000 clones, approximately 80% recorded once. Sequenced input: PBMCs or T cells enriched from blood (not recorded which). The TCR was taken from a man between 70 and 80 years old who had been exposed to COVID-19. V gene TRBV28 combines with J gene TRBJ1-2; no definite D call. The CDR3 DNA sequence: TGTGCCAGCAGTTTAGGACTCTATGGCTACACCTTC. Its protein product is CASSLGLYGYTF.